Listed below are T cell receptor beta chains from one sample, sequenced in a study of CD4+ T cells in melanoma. Repertoires were generated with immunoSEQ multiplex PCR, while TCRdb's copy carries only in-frame clones and drops some. The repertoire consists of 9,500 to 11,000 clones, with roughly 69% occurring once and the leading ten covering roughly 24%. Material: cells from a culture (not recorded whether cultured in vitro). The receptors shown here come from a human donor with melanoma. Each CDR3 is given with its conserved first and last residue. Each record gives: D gene, J gene, V gene, clone size, CDR3 DNA, CDR3 protein. A D gene is named only where the DNA matches it firmly. Clone size appears in some rows only: once, few, many, or a class for an expanded clone.

d_gene: TRBD1; j_gene: TRBJ1-3; v_gene: TRBV7-6; abundance: .; CDR3nt: TGTGCCAGCAGCTCCCGATTCACAGGGGGCGAGGGAAACACCATATATTTT; CDR3aa: CASSSRFTGGEGNTIYF
d_gene: .; j_gene: TRBJ1-6; v_gene: TRBV7-2; abundance: .; CDR3nt: TGTGCCAGCAGCTTAGGTGATGGAGGTTCACCCCTCCACTTT; CDR3aa: CASSLGDGGSPLHF
d_gene: .; j_gene: TRBJ1-3; v_gene: TRBV18; abundance: .; CDR3nt: TGTGCCAGCTCACCACTCCCCGGGATTAGCTCTGGAAACACCATATATTTT; CDR3aa: CASSPLPGISSGNTIYF
d_gene: TRBD2; j_gene: TRBJ2-5; v_gene: TRBV6-5; abundance: .; CDR3nt: TGTGCCAGCAGTTACTCGCCCAGCGGGGGCCAAGAGACCCAGTACTTC; CDR3aa: CASSYSPSGGQETQYF
d_gene: .; j_gene: TRBJ1-1; v_gene: TRBV7-8; abundance: .; CDR3nt: TGTGCCAGCAGCTTAGAAGGGGGTAACACTGAAGCTTTCTTT; CDR3aa: CASSLEGGNTEAFF
d_gene: .; j_gene: TRBJ2-7; v_gene: TRBV19; abundance: .; CDR3nt: TGTGCCAGTAGTATAGTCGGCAGTACCTACGAGCAGTACTTC; CDR3aa: CASSIVGSTYEQYF
d_gene: .; j_gene: TRBJ2-7; v_gene: TRBV10-2; abundance: .; CDR3nt: TGCGCCAGCAGTGAGGCCGGTCCCTACGAGCAGTACTTC; CDR3aa: CASSEAGPYEQYF
d_gene: .; j_gene: TRBJ1-1; v_gene: TRBV7-2; abundance: few; CDR3nt: TGTGCCAGCAGCGCTAGGGGATCGGCTTTCTTT; CDR3aa: CASSARGSAFF
d_gene: .; j_gene: TRBJ1-5; v_gene: TRBV15; abundance: .; CDR3nt: TGTGCCACCAGCAGAGGGTCTAACCGCAATCAGCCCCAGCATTTT; CDR3aa: CATSRGSNRNQPQHF
d_gene: .; j_gene: TRBJ1-1; v_gene: TRBV30; abundance: .; CDR3nt: TGTGCCTGGAGTGTAAATCGCAAAGCTTTCTTT; CDR3aa: CAWSVNRKAFF
d_gene: TRBD2; j_gene: TRBJ2-3; v_gene: TRBV23-1; abundance: once; CDR3nt: TGCGCCAGCAGTCATCTCCGCCTAGCGGGGGCTTCGGGCGCAGATACGCAGTATTTT; CDR3aa: CASSHLRLAGASGADTQYF
d_gene: .; j_gene: TRBJ1-6; v_gene: TRBV5-1; abundance: .; CDR3nt: TGCGCCAGCAGCAGGGACACCAATTCACCCCTCCACTTT; CDR3aa: CASSRDTNSPLHF
d_gene: .; j_gene: TRBJ1-6; v_gene: TRBV6-1; abundance: few; CDR3nt: TGTGCCAGCAGTGAAGAGGGGAATTCACCCCTCCACTTT; CDR3aa: CASSEEGNSPLHF
d_gene: .; j_gene: TRBJ2-1; v_gene: TRBV5-4; abundance: .; CDR3nt: TGTGCCAGCAGCTTAATACACAACAATGAGCAGTTCTTC; CDR3aa: CASSLIHNNEQFF
d_gene: .; j_gene: TRBJ1-3; v_gene: TRBV7-3; abundance: .; CDR3nt: TGTGCCAGCAGCCAAGGACCGGAAAACACCATATATTTT; CDR3aa: CASSQGPENTIYF
d_gene: .; j_gene: TRBJ2-4; v_gene: TRBV18; abundance: .; CDR3nt: TGTGCCAGCTCTCCGGGGGCGGCCAAAAACATTCAGTACTTC; CDR3aa: CASSPGAAKNIQYF
d_gene: .; j_gene: TRBJ2-1; v_gene: TRBV6-5; abundance: .; CDR3nt: TGTGCCAGCAGTAAACTAGCAGACAATGAGCAGTTCTTC; CDR3aa: CASSKLADNEQFF
d_gene: TRBD1; j_gene: TRBJ2-2; v_gene: TRBV9; abundance: .; CDR3nt: TGTGCCAGCAGCGTACGCCGGGACAGGGGCCCCCGGACAAACACCGGGGAGCTGTTTTTT; CDR3aa: CASSVRRDRGPRTNTGELFF
d_gene: .; j_gene: TRBJ1-1; v_gene: TRBV19; abundance: .; CDR3nt: TGTGCCAGTAGCCCCAACCCGACACGGAACACTGAAGCTTTCTTT; CDR3aa: CASSPNPTRNTEAFF
d_gene: .; j_gene: TRBJ2-5; v_gene: TRBV6-5; abundance: .; CDR3nt: TGTGCCAGCAGTTACAATGTCCTAGAGACCCAGTACTTC; CDR3aa: CASSYNVLETQYF
d_gene: .; j_gene: TRBJ1-2; v_gene: TRBV19; abundance: once; CDR3nt: TGTGCCAGTAGTACTCGGGGCCTCCGTCTCCTTAACTATGGCTACACCTTC; CDR3aa: CASSTRGLRLLNYGYTF
d_gene: .; j_gene: TRBJ1-1; v_gene: TRBV30; abundance: .; CDR3nt: TGTGCCTGGAGTGTGTATACTGAAGCTTTCTTT; CDR3aa: CAWSVYTEAFF
d_gene: .; j_gene: TRBJ1-4; v_gene: TRBV5-6; abundance: .; CDR3nt: TGTGCCAGCAGCGGGGGGCTATACCTACTCGGTAATGAAAAACTGTTTTTT; CDR3aa: CASSGGLYLLGNEKLFF
d_gene: .; j_gene: TRBJ1-2; v_gene: TRBV6-1; abundance: .; CDR3nt: TGTGCCAGCAGTGAGGGACCGCAAAGCTATGGCTACACCTTC; CDR3aa: CASSEGPQSYGYTF
d_gene: TRBD1; j_gene: TRBJ2-5; v_gene: TRBV18; abundance: .; CDR3nt: TGTGCCAGCTCACCATACCGGGACAGGGAAGAGACCCAGTACTTC; CDR3aa: CASSPYRDREETQYF
d_gene: TRBD2; j_gene: TRBJ2-5; v_gene: TRBV11-1; abundance: .; CDR3nt: TGTGCCAGCAGCCCCCTTGATCTAGCGGGGATAGAGACCCAGTACTTC; CDR3aa: CASSPLDLAGIETQYF
d_gene: .; j_gene: TRBJ2-4; v_gene: TRBV4-2; abundance: .; CDR3nt: TGTGCCAGCAAACAGGGAGGGTTGGACATTCAGTACTTC; CDR3aa: CASKQGGLDIQYF
d_gene: TRBD2; j_gene: TRBJ2-3; v_gene: TRBV5-1; abundance: .; CDR3nt: TGCGCCAGCAGCTCTAGACTAGCGGGGGGCCCGGATACGCAGTATTTT; CDR3aa: CASSSRLAGGPDTQYF
d_gene: TRBD2; j_gene: TRBJ2-7; v_gene: TRBV18; abundance: once; CDR3nt: TGTGCCAGCTCACCGAACCCGGGAAGCGGGGGCGGGCAGTACTTC; CDR3aa: CASSPNPGSGGGQYF
d_gene: TRBD1; j_gene: TRBJ2-7; v_gene: TRBV30; abundance: .; CDR3nt: TGTGCCTGGAGTGGACAGGGGGCAAGATACGAGCAGTACTTC; CDR3aa: CAWSGQGARYEQYF
d_gene: TRBD1; j_gene: TRBJ2-7; v_gene: TRBV4-2; abundance: .; CDR3nt: TGTGCCAGCAGAGGACAGGCGGGCTACGAGCAGTACTTC; CDR3aa: CASRGQAGYEQYF
d_gene: .; j_gene: TRBJ2-5; v_gene: TRBV14; abundance: .; CDR3nt: TGTGCCAGCAGCCCCCAGCGGCAGTACCAAGAGACCCAGTACTTC; CDR3aa: CASSPQRQYQETQYF
d_gene: .; j_gene: TRBJ2-2; v_gene: TRBV19; abundance: .; CDR3nt: TGTGCCAGCGGACATTTTTCCTTCGGGAACACCGGGGAGCTGTTTTTT; CDR3aa: CASGHFSFGNTGELFF
d_gene: TRBD1; j_gene: TRBJ1-6; v_gene: TRBV5-5; abundance: .; CDR3nt: TGTGCCAGCGGGGGACAGGGCCTTTTTAATTCACCCCTCCACTTT; CDR3aa: CASGGQGLFNSPLHF
d_gene: .; j_gene: TRBJ2-5; v_gene: TRBV2; abundance: .; CDR3nt: TGTGCCAGCAGTGACGGGATGGCGATGGATACAGAGACCCAGTACTTC; CDR3aa: CASSDGMAMDTETQYF
d_gene: TRBD1; j_gene: TRBJ2-1; v_gene: TRBV2; abundance: few; CDR3nt: TGTGCCAGCACAGGGGGTACTACCTATGAGCAGTTCTTC; CDR3aa: CASTGGTTYEQFF